This entry features one T cell receptor (beta chain) sequence. Its antigen is undetermined. Germline V gene lookup returns CDR1 MNHNS and CDR2 SASEGT. V trimming: 4 bases; J trimming: 4 bases; junction bases outside the gene matches: 7. This CDR3 is built from 14 residues. This record belongs to a study of lymphopenia after photon versus proton radiotherapy. Study-level findings and limits: Post-nadir diversity loss with photons came from oligoclonal expansion, particularly CD8+ Temra cells. Proton therapy kept repertoires fairly stable, unlike photons, which gained effector/memory cells.

Method: immunoSEQ multiplex PCR; TCRdb's copy keeps in-frame clones and lacks some. The table includes more than 60,000 clones, around 85% detected once. The rearrangement uses TRBV6-1 and TRBJ2-7; TRBD2 agrees at 7 bases. The origin of this receptor is a man in his forties with gastric cancer. Material: peripheral blood, obtained from a patient treated with photon-based radiotherapy. The DNA of the CDR3 is TGTGCCAGCAGTGCTCTCGCGGGAGCATACGAGCAGTACTTC. Protein product: CASSALAGAYEQYF.